This T cell receptor beta chain was identified during a study of shared clonotypes between healthy human individuals. Sequenced by immunoSEQ multiplex PCR; TCRdb stores in-frame clones only, minus some. The sample includes 190,000 or so clones, about 93% of them seen just once. This clone was seen once. Its antigen is unknown. The same CDR3 arises from other DNA sequences in this sample as well. Germline V gene sequence: CDR1 GTSNPN, CDR2 SVGIG (reference sequence). This CDR3 spans 13 amino acids. V was trimmed by 1 base and J by 3 bases, leaving 7 bases between them. Study results and caveats: Memory subsets generally showed lower estimated richness than naive subsets. Compared with clonotypes that all four donors shared, non-shared clonotypes had lower generation probabilities. Specimens sampled were limited to blood, with tissue repertoires likely differing.

Sequencing was carried out using naive CD4+ T cells sorted from blood. Subset of the sample: CD45RA+ positively selected. This chain joins TRBV30 and TRBJ1-5, with D unclear. This sequence originates from a woman between 25 and 40 years old in good health. The CDR3 loop is CAWSGGDNQPQHF. The CDR3 bases are TGTGCCTGGAGTGGTGGTGACAATCAGCCCCAGCATTTT.